One sample yielded the 20 T cell receptor beta chains listed below, sequenced in a study of blood T cells in healthy people across ages. Primers used in a second PCR of roughly 7 to 12 cycles were a sample-barcoded 5' primer and a J-beta primer mix. TCRdb recomputed calls from the 5' RACE reads with MiXCR, one row per CDR3 protein. Among about 730,000 distinct CDR3 sequences listed, roughly 44% were seen once. Sample: blood. Receptors originate from an older woman in good health.

About this clonotype: Compared with germline, one end of the junction differs, possibly owing to a read error. The chain carries TRBV12-3 or TRBV12-4 and TRBJ2-1, with 8 bases identical to TRBD2. The end of the DNA fits TRBJ2-7 better, so the J call may be wrong. This CDR3 is built from 15 residues. The CDR3, as DNA: TGTGCCGGCAGCCTCAGCGGGGGATCCTACAATGAGCAGTACTTC. Encoded protein: CAGSLSGGSYNEQYF.

This clonotype has at least ten counts. The rearrangement joins TRBV27 to TRBJ2-6; maybe TRBD1 (5 bases). Trimming took 1 base from V and 0 from J, leaving 10 bases between them. The CDR3 has 17 residues. Germline V gives CDR1 MNHEY, CDR2 SMNVEV (reference sequence). DNA of the CDR3: TGTGCCAGCAGTTTATGGGGCGGAAACTCTGGGGCCAACGTCCTGACTTTC. This gives the protein CASSLWGGNSGANVLTF.

This clonotype was seen repeatedly, ten times or more. This chain connects TRBV7-3 to TRBJ1-2; weak D call: TRBD1 (5 bases). With 4 bases removed from V and 9 bases from J, the gap between germline ends came to 12 bases. This CDR3 is 12 amino acids long. Germline loops: CDR1 SGHTA, CDR2 FQGTGA. CDR3 nucleotide sequence: TGTGCCAGCAGCTCGGGACTAGGGAGCTACACCTTC. Its translation: CASSSGLGSYTF.

The rearrangement links TRBV20-1 to TRBJ2-1, with 7 nucleotides matching TRBD1. TRBJ2-7 explains the end of the DNA better; the J call may be wrong. Germline loops: CDR1 DFQATT, CDR2 SNEGSKA (reference sequence). The CDR3 has 17 amino acids. CDR3 sequence reads: CSARATTRTGSYNEQYF. The CDR3 bases are TGCAGTGCTAGAGCCACCACCCGGACAGGCTCCTACAATGAGCAGTACTTC.

This clonotype has only a few counts. This chain's CDR3 is CASSWITGGTQYF. CDR3 nucleotide sequence: TGTGCCAGCAGTTGGATAACTGGTGGGACCCAGTACTTC. This chain connects TRBV12-3 or TRBV12-4 to TRBJ2-5; D gene ambiguous. V was shortened by 4 bases and J by 7 bases, with 13 bases between the two germline ends. The length of the CDR3 is 13 residues.

CDR3 sequence reads: CASSQDAAGERTDTQYF. DNA of the CDR3: TGCGCCAGCAGCCAAGATGCGGCAGGGGAAAGGACAGATACGCAGTATTTT. The gene calls are TRBV4-3 and TRBJ2-3, with D possibly being TRBD1 (6 bases). In germline, CDR1 is LGHNA, CDR2 YSLEER. Between the trimmed V and J ends, which lost 0 bases and 3 bases, there was a span of 16 bases. The CDR3 has 17 amino acids.

This clonotype was seen only a few times. The rearrangement uses TRBV2 and TRBJ2-1, with TRBD2 matching 8 bases. This CDR3 is built from 15 residues. V lost 3 bases to trimming and J lost 4 bases; unmatched junction nucleotides: 5. The V gene's germline CDR1 is SNHLY and CDR2 FYNNEI. DNA for the CDR3: TGTGCCAGCAGTGACCGAGCGGGGGTGTACAATGAGCAGTTCTTC. It is translated as CASSDRAGVYNEQFF.

The rearrangement joins TRBV7-3 to TRBJ2-3; maybe TRBD1 (5 bases). V lost 6 bases and J 0 bases, leaving 10 bases between the germline ends. The CDR3 length is 14 residues. Germline assignment: CDR1 SGHTA and CDR2 FQGTGA. DNA of the CDR3: TGTGCCAGCAGTTATAAGGGGAGCACAGATACGCAGTATTTT. Encoded protein: CASSYKGSTDTQYF.

The chain recombines TRBV7-9 with TRBJ2-7; D unclear. Germline V gives CDR1 SEHNR, CDR2 FQNEAQ (reference sequence). Trimming removed 5 bases at V and 4 bases at J, with 9 bases between. CDR3 length: 12 amino acids. CDR3 loop: CASSARRYEQYF. For the CDR3, the DNA is TGTGCCAGCAGCGCCAGACGTTACGAGCAGTACTTC.

The chain couples TRBV5-1 to TRBJ2-1; 13 nucleotides agree with TRBD2. The CDR3 has 18 residues. Germline CDR1 reads SGHRS; CDR2 reads YFSETQ. Losses at the gene ends were 4 bases for V and 6 bases for J; bases not matched to a gene: 13. The DNA of the CDR3 is TGCGCCAGCAGCCCCAGGACTAGCGGGGGATTGCCAGGCAATGAGCAGTTCTTC. Its translation: CASSPRTSGGLPGNEQFF.

V gene TRBV12-5 combines with J gene TRBJ2-4, with 10 bases that match TRBD2. The J call is uncertain, as TRBJ2-7 better fits the DNA end. The CDR3 extends over 17 amino acids. The germline V gene encodes CDR1 LGHNT and CDR2 FRNRAP. The DNA for the CDR3 is TGTGCTAGTGGTTTGGTACGGATAGCGGGGGGAACCTACGAGCAGTACTTC. Amino acids: CASGLVRIAGGTYEQYF.

CDR3 protein: CASSQQGPGTEAFF. The CDR3 DNA reads TGTGCCAGCAGCCAACAGGGTCCGGGCACTGAAGCTTTCTTT. The chain joins TRBV3-1 to TRBJ1-1, with D perhaps TRBD1 (5 bases). CDR1 and CDR2 from the germline V gene are LGHDT and YNNKEL (reference sequence). The germline V and J ends were trimmed by 2 bases and 4 bases, with 11 bases remaining between them. The CDR3 has 14 amino acids.

The CDR3 nucleotides read TGTGCCAGCAGTGAAGAGGTGGGGAGGTCTGAAGCTTTCTTT. Translated, it gives CASSEEVGRSEAFF. The V gene is TRBV6-1, the J gene TRBJ1-1; D gene unclear. Germline CDR1 is MNHNS and CDR2 is SASEGT. The length of the CDR3 is 14 residues. The V and J ends lost 1 base and 6 bases respectively, with 12 bases between them.

This CDR3 reads CAIRGTIAPGDIQYF. The CDR3 DNA is TGTGCCATCAGAGGAACCATAGCACCTGGGGACATTCAGTACTTC. The chain carries TRBV10-3 and TRBJ2-7; no clear D gene. The closer fit of TRBJ2-4 to the DNA end suggests the J call may be wrong. The CDR3 runs 15 residues. Germline V gene sequence: CDR1 ENHRY, CDR2 SYGVKD.

This clonotype appeared a few times. V is TRBV12-3 or TRBV12-4 and J is TRBJ2-3; a weak D match, TRBD1 (8 bases). The length of the CDR3 is 13 residues. V was pared by 7 bases and J by 6 bases, with 14 bases between. The CDR3 bases are TGTGCCAGCACCCAACAGGGGGGGGATACGCAGTATTTT. It translates to CASTQQGGDTQYF.

This clonotype was recorded a few times. The chain couples TRBV10-3 to TRBJ2-1; TRBD2 might be the D (5 bases). CDR1 ENHRY and CDR2 SYGVKD come from the germline V gene. The CDR3 consists of 13 residues. Trimming cost V 5 bases and J 5 bases, with 10 bases left between them. CDR3 loop: CAISRGGDNEQFF. The CDR3 bases are TGTGCCATCAGTCGAGGAGGAGACAATGAGCAGTTCTTC.

The V gene is TRBV7-2, the J gene TRBJ1-2; 9 nucleotides line up with TRBD1. The germline gives CDR1 SGHTA, CDR2 FQGNSA. The CDR3 consists of 16 residues. V lost 0 bases, J lost 4 bases, and 6 bases stayed unmatched. The CDR3 loop is CASSLAPTGGGYGYTF. The CDR3 DNA follows: TGTGCCAGCAGCTTAGCCCCGACAGGGGGGGGCTATGGCTACACCTTC.

This clonotype was seen a few times. The chain is built from TRBV20-1 and TRBJ1-5; no definite D call. Germline CDR1 reads DFQATT; CDR2 reads SNEGSKA (reference sequence). The CDR3 loop spans 13 amino acids. The DNA for the CDR3 is TGCAGCGCCGTTCGGGGTCCGGGTCAGCCCCAGCATTTT. This sequence encodes CSAVRGPGQPQHF.

V usage is TRBV20-1 and J usage is TRBJ2-4; D call uncertain. V dropped 0 bases and J dropped 15 bases, with 12 bases sitting between them. The CDR3 has 11 residues. Germline-derived CDR1 and CDR2 are DFQATT and SNEGSKA (reference sequence). This chain's CDR3 is CSARDYTATYF. CDR3 DNA: TGCAGTGCTAGAGATTACACAGCTACGTACTTC.

This clonotype was counted many times. This sequence joins TRBV7-9 and TRBJ1-5; tentative D call: TRBD1 (6 bases). CDR3 length equals 14 residues. Germline loops: CDR1 SEHNR, CDR2 FQNEAQ (reference sequence). Trimming took 7 bases from V and 4 from J, leaving 14 bases between them. The chain's CDR3 is CASTLGGGNQPQHF. CDR3 nucleotide sequence: TGTGCCAGCACCTTGGGGGGCGGTAATCAGCCCCAGCATTTT.